A selection of T cell receptor beta chains follows, all from one sample in a study of T cells after yellow fever vaccination. TCRdb called the 5' RACE reads again in MiXCR, with one record for every CDR3 protein. This table holds about 63,000 distinct CDR3 sequences, around 7.4% found once. The material sequenced was CD8+ T cells sorted from PBMCs, taken 15 days after the yellow fever booster vaccination. The receptors derive from a man aged 30 to 39 who received the YFV17D yellow fever vaccine. Both conserved end residues are part of each CDR3. A D gene is named only where the DNA matches it firmly. Some rows have no size entry. The others give once, few or many, or a class for an expanded clone.

V,size,J,D,DNA,CDR3
TRBV9,few,TRBJ2-5,.,TGTGCCAGCAGCCCCGGGGGGCCGGGGTACCAAGAGACCCAGTACTTC,CASSPGGPGYQETQYF
TRBV4-3,few,TRBJ2-7,TRBD1,TGCGCCAGCAGCCGGACAGGGGGGTCCGAGCAGTACTTC,CASSRTGGSEQYF
TRBV20-1,many,TRBJ2-5,.,TGCAGTGCTAGTTACGAGTACTTC,CSASYEYF
TRBV20-1,many,TRBJ2-2,.,TGCAGTGCACTGCAGCTGAACACCGGGGAGCTGTTTTTT,CSALQLNTGELFF
TRBV3-1,many,TRBJ2-1,TRBD2,TGTGCCAGCAGCCAAGATGAACAGTCGGGAGGGACCTACAATGAGCAGTTCTTC,CASSQDEQSGGTYNEQFF
TRBV5-5,many,TRBJ2-3,TRBD1,TGTGCCAGCAGCTTAGAGGGGGCGAATCCAGATACGCAGTATTTT,CASSLEGANPDTQYF
TRBV14,many,TRBJ2-1,.,TGTGCCAGCAGCCAAGGACAGGGCCTAGCGGTTTTCTCCTACAATGAGCAGTTCTTC,CASSQGQGLAVFSYNEQFF
TRBV12-3/TRBV12-4,many,TRBJ1-1,.,TGTGCCAGCAGTCCATCTACAGAGAACACTGAAGCTTTCTTT,CASSPSTENTEAFF
TRBV11-2,many,TRBJ2-1,TRBD2,TGTGCCAGCAGCTTATCTAGCGGCGGGTACAATGAGCAGTTCTTC,CASSLSSGGYNEQFF
TRBV7-9,many,TRBJ2-3,.,TGTGCCAGCAGCACCCCGGGACTCCACGGTGGGCAGTATTTT,CASSTPGLHGGQYF
TRBV4-3,.,TRBJ2-5,.,TGCGCCGGCAGCCAAGGCGAGCGGCTAATCCAAGAGACCCAGTACTTC,CAGSQGERLIQETQYF
TRBV7-6,many,TRBJ2-1,.,TGTGCCAGCAGCGAAACAGGGATAGGGTACAATGAGCAGTTCTTC,CASSETGIGYNEQFF
TRBV18,many,TRBJ2-3,.,TGTGCCAGCTCACCAAAGTCCGGACCAGATACGCAGTATTTT,CASSPKSGPDTQYF
TRBV11-2,few,TRBJ2-7,TRBD2,TGTGCCAGCAGCCCCCCCGCTAGCGGGTACTACGAGCAGTACTTC,CASSPPASGYYEQYF
TRBV12-3/TRBV12-4,many,TRBJ2-1,.,TGTGCCAGCAGTTTAGGTCTCAATGAGCAGTTCTTC,CASSLGLNEQFF
TRBV12-5,many,TRBJ2-1,TRBD1,TGTGCTAGTGGTCCGACCCCAGGGGGCGTTGAGCAGTTCTTC,CASGPTPGGVEQFF
TRBV15,many,TRBJ2-1,TRBD2,TGTGCCACCAGCGGCTCGACTAGCGGGAGGAGGAACAATGAGCAGTTCTTC,CATSGSTSGRRNNEQFF
TRBV5-1,many,TRBJ2-2,TRBD1,TGCGCCAGCAGCTCCGAGGACAGGGGGCTTCCCGGGGAGCTGTTTTTT,CASSSEDRGLPGELFF
TRBV30,.,TRBJ2-1,TRBD2,TGTGCCTGGGGGGGGCTAGCGGGAGAAATTGAGCAGTTCTTC,CAWGGLAGEIEQFF
TRBV7-8,many,TRBJ2-1,TRBD1,TGTGCCAGCAGCGTAACCGGGACAGTTTACAATGAGCAGTTCTTC,CASSVTGTVYNEQFF
TRBV7-8,many,TRBJ2-1,.,TGTGCCAGCAGCTTAGAGGGTGTCGATGAGCAGTTCTTC,CASSLEGVDEQFF
TRBV29-1,many,TRBJ2-1,.,TGCAGCGCCCTCGAGGAAAATGAGCAGTTCTTC,CSALEENEQFF
TRBV20-1,.,TRBJ2-3,.,TGCAGTGGCTTTTCTCCGAGCACAGATACGCAGTATTTT,CSGFSPSTDTQYF
TRBV7-2,many,TRBJ2-7,.,TGTGCCAGCAGCTACTATCCGTACGAGCAGTACTTC,CASSYYPYEQYF
TRBV9,many,TRBJ2-7,.,TGTGCCAGCAGCGTAGGGGGCTTGGGCGGAGGCTACTACGAGCAGTACTTC,CASSVGGLGGGYYEQYF
TRBV6-5,many,TRBJ2-1,.,TGTGCCAGCCGTTTGGGGGCTAGCGGTTACAATGAGCAGTTCTTC,CASRLGASGYNEQFF
TRBV5-5,many,TRBJ2-5,TRBD2,TGTGCCAGCAGCCAGGGACTAGCGGGAGGGTTAAGTGAGACCCAGTACTTC,CASSQGLAGGLSETQYF